The 24 T cell receptor beta chains listed next were all sequenced from one sample in a study of blood T cells in healthy people across ages. Together with a sample-barcoded 5' primer, a J-beta primer mix was included in a second PCR lasting about 6 to 11 cycles. Via MiXCR, TCRdb re-called the 5' RACE reads, giving one row per CDR3 protein. The sample holds just under 900,000 distinct CDR3 sequences, 29% seen once. Sequenced input: blood. Source of these receptors: a woman of 80 years or more in good health.

There are a few counts of this clonotype. The chain has TRBV6-2 or TRBV6-3 and TRBJ1-2, with D unclear. V was shortened by 0 bases and J by 8 bases, with 10 bases between the two germline ends. Germline-derived CDR1 and CDR2 are MNHEY and SVGEGT. This CDR3 comprises 13 residues. The CDR3 loop is CASSYSFSGGYTF. CDR3 nucleotides: TGTGCCAGCAGTTACTCATTCAGCGGGGGCTACACCTTC.

This clonotype occurred a few times. The chain recombines TRBV30 with TRBJ1-6, with a weak D call TRBD1 (5 bases). With 4 bases removed from V and 9 bases from J, the gap between germline ends came to 19 bases. Germline CDR1 GTSNPN, CDR2 SVGIG (reference sequence). The CDR3 contains 15 residues. This chain's CDR3 is CAWTSLRGIGSPLHF. The CDR3 DNA reads as TGTGCCTGGACCAGCTTGAGGGGAATAGGTTCACCCCTCCACTTT.

The rearrangement uses TRBV28 and TRBJ1-1, with D possibly matching TRBD1 (6 bases). Trimming pared 3 bases from V and 1 base from J, leaving 15 bases between. CDR1 and CDR2 from the germline V gene are MDHEN and SYDVKM. There are 16 residues in the CDR3. CDR3 DNA: TGTGCCAGCAGTTTCCGTCTAGGAGGGGGGAACACTGAAGCTTTCTTT. Translation gives CASSFRLGGGNTEAFF.

This clonotype occurred many times. The chain uses TRBV30 and TRBJ1-1, with unresolved D. The CDR3 has 15 amino acids. Germline-derived CDR1 and CDR2 are GTSNPN and SVGIG (reference sequence). Trimming removed 0 bases from V and 1 base from J, with 12 bases in between. The CDR3 spells CAWSVPFGRNTEAFF. The CDR3 nucleotides read TGTGCCTGGAGTGTACCGTTCGGAAGGAACACTGAAGCTTTCTTT.

V gene TRBV7-2 combines with J gene TRBJ1-2; 9 nucleotides match TRBD1. The CDR3 has 14 residues. The germline V gene encodes CDR1 SGHTA and CDR2 FQGNSA. Trimming cost V 0 bases and J 6 bases; bases outside gene matches: 2. The CDR3 coding sequence is TGTGCCAGCAGCTTAGCTTGGGACAGGGATGGCTACACCTTC. As protein: CASSLAWDRDGYTF.

This clonotype occurred many times. This chain uses TRBV10-3 with TRBJ1-2, with 7 bases identical to TRBD1. Germline-derived CDR1 and CDR2 are ENHRY and SYGVKD. The V gene end was trimmed by 5 bases and the J gene end by 5 bases; junction bases not matched to a gene: 11. The CDR3 sequence is 15 residues long. The CDR3 region is CAISSSGTATYGYTF. The CDR3 coding sequence is TGTGCCATCAGTTCCTCCGGGACAGCCACTTATGGCTACACCTTC.

Details on this clonotype: Since a much larger clone is just one base distant, this may be a read error. V usage is TRBV28 and J usage is TRBJ2-7; weak D call: TRBD1 (5 bases). Germline V CDR1 and CDR2: MDHEN, SYDVKM. The V end lost 4 bases, the J end lost 0 bases, and 13 bases lay between the germline ends. CDR3 length: 15 residues. This chain's CDR3 is CASSCGRTISYEQYF. The CDR3 DNA reads TGTGCCAGCAGTTGCGGCCGGACAATCTCCTACGAGCAGTACTTC.

The sample holds many counts of this clonotype. The DNA for the CDR3 is TGTGCCAGCAGCCAAGGACAGGGGGGCACAGATACGCAGTATTTT. This gives the protein CASSQGQGGTDTQYF. The rearrangement uses TRBV4-2 and TRBJ2-3; 9 bases are a match to TRBD1. The CDR3 extends over 15 amino acids. With 1 base clipped from V and 1 base from J, the junction kept 0 bases outside the gene matches. Germline CDR1 LGHNA, CDR2 YNFKEQ.

Ten or more counts support this clonotype. The V and J genes are TRBV6-2 or TRBV6-3 and TRBJ2-7, with 10 nucleotides matching TRBD1. V trimming: 5 bases; J trimming: 6 bases; junction bases outside the gene matches: 7. There are 14 residues in the CDR3. Germline V gene sequence: CDR1 MNHEY, CDR2 SVGEGT. This chain's CDR3 is CASSKTGTGVEQYF. In DNA form, the CDR3 reads TGTGCCAGCAGTAAAACCGGGACAGGGGTCGAGCAGTACTTC.

This chain connects TRBV5-5 to TRBJ1-3, with a weak D call TRBD1 (6 bases). This CDR3 has 18 residues. Germline V gene sequence: CDR1 SGHKS, CDR2 YYEKEE (reference sequence). Trimming took off 4 bases at V and 0 bases at J, with 20 bases between the two ends. The CDR3 DNA reads TGTGCCAGCAGCCTAATCTCGACAGGAACTCTCTCTGGAAACACCATATATTTT. This codes for CASSLISTGTLSGNTIYF.

V gene TRBV7-2 combines with J gene TRBJ2-2, with 8 bases aligning to TRBD1. Germline trimming cut 6 bases from V and 0 bases from J; bases unmatched to any gene: 6. The CDR3 consists of 16 residues. From germline, CDR1 is SGHTA and CDR2 FQGNSA. For the CDR3, the DNA is TGTGCCAGCAGAGGACAGGGCCCAACGAACACCGGGGAGCTGTTTTTT. Translation: CASRGQGPTNTGELFF. The complete variable domain, with remaining parts taken from reference TRBV7-2 and TRBJ2-2, reads GAGVSQSPSNKVTEKGKDVELRCDPISGHTALYWYRQSLGQGLEFLIYFQGNSAPDKSGLPSDRFSAERTGGSVSTLTIQRTQQEDSAVYLCASRGQGPTNTGELFFGEGSRLTVL.

V and J are TRBV5-1 and TRBJ2-2; D possibly corresponds to TRBD1 (6 bases). Trimming pared 7 bases from V and 5 bases from J, leaving 15 bases between. The germline V gene has CDR1 SGHRS and CDR2 YFSETQ. This CDR3 is 14 amino acids long. CDR3 nucleotides: TGCGCCAGCGGTTCTATGGGGGCAACCGGGGAGCTGTTTTTT. Its protein is CASGSMGATGELFF.

This clonotype has a handful of counts. A much larger clonotype is one base distant, so this may be a read error. The chain is built from TRBV20-1 and TRBJ2-7; D might be TRBD1 (6 bases). The V end was cut by 5 bases, the J end by 7 bases, with 15 bases between. This CDR3 has 12 amino acids. In germline, CDR1 is DFQATT, CDR2 SNEGSKA (reference sequence). This CDR3 reads CSAPHTGHEQYF. CDR3 DNA: TGCAGTGCTCCTCACACGGGACATGAGCAGTACTTC.

About this clonotype itself: Since a much larger clone is just one base distant, this may be a read error. J is TRBJ2-5 and V is TRBV5-1, with D hard to call. V shed 0 bases and J shed 1 base, with 10 bases lying between them. This CDR3 comprises 15 residues. CDR1 is SGHRS and CDR2 is YFSETQ in the germline V gene. The CDR3 loop reads CASSLAGRSQETQYF. In DNA, the CDR3 is TGCGCCAGCAGCTTGGCGGGCAGGAGCCAAGAGACCCAGTACTTC. The full variable domain, with the rest looked up from reference TRBV5-1 and TRBJ2-5, is KAGVTQTPRYLIKTRGQQVTLSCSPISGHRSVSWYQQTPGQGLQFLFEYFSETQRNKGNFPGRFSGRQFSNSRSEMNVSTLELGDSALYLCASSLAGRSQETQYFGPGTRLLVL.

This clonotype was seen at least ten times. The chain uses TRBV3-1 and TRBJ2-5; a weak D match, TRBD1 (5 bases). Germline V gives CDR1 LGHDT, CDR2 YNNKEL (reference sequence). CDR3 length: 14 residues. V lost 1 base to trimming and J lost 2 bases, with 8 bases between them. The CDR3: CASSQGGRQETQYF. CDR3 in DNA: TGTGCCAGCAGCCAAGGGGGCCGGCAAGAGACCCAGTACTTC.

This sequence joins TRBV7-3 and TRBJ2-3; 8 nucleotides align to TRBD2. V gave up 0 bases and J gave up 3 bases; unmatched junction bases: 8. This CDR3 is 17 amino acids long. In germline, CDR1 is SGHTA, CDR2 FQGTGA. The CDR3 bases are TGTGCCAGCAGCTTAACGGGGGCAGCGGGGGCTACAGATACGCAGTATTTT. This encodes CASSLTGAAGATDTQYF.

This clonotype was seen ten or more times. The chain joins TRBV30 to TRBJ2-1; D ambiguous. Trimming pared 5 bases from V and 9 bases from J, leaving 11 bases between. Germline V lookup: CDR1 GTSNPN, CDR2 SVGIG (reference sequence). CDR3 size: 11 residues. The CDR3 nucleotides are TGTGCCTGGTACAGTATACCTGAGCAGTTCTTC. It specifies CAWYSIPEQFF.

Comments on this clonotype: A single base separates this from a much larger clone, so it may be a read error. The chain carries TRBV12-3 or TRBV12-4 and TRBJ2-3; 7 bases are shared with TRBD1. CDR3 length: 15 amino acids. The CDR3 loop is CASRHRGWSTDTEYF. As DNA, the CDR3 is TGTGCCAGCAGACACAGGGGATGGAGCACAGATACGGAGTATTTT.

This chain connects TRBV7-2 to TRBJ2-7, with 11 bases matching TRBD2. The J call is uncertain, as TRBJ2-5 better fits the DNA end. The CDR3 has 15 residues. CDR1 is SGHTA and CDR2 is FQGNSA in the germline V gene. The CDR3, as DNA: TGTGCCAGCAGCCGGACGGGGACTAGCGGAGCGACCCAGTACTTC. Its translation is CASSRTGTSGATQYF.

Concerning this clonotype itself: Its ends do not fully match the called genes, so a read error is possible. This chain joins TRBV11-2 and TRBJ1-1; D possibly corresponds to TRBD1 (5 bases). The CDR3 has 17 residues. Germline CDR1 SGHAT, CDR2 FQNNGV. The CDR3 loop is CTSSRPSRGRGHTEAFF. In DNA form, the CDR3 reads TGTACCAGCAGTCGACCCTCTCGGGGCAGAGGACACACTGAAGCTTTCTTT.

In the case of this clonotype: A much more abundant neighbour one base away suggests this may be a read error. V gene TRBV18 combines with J gene TRBJ2-3; D uncertain. Germline V CDR1 and CDR2: KGHSH, LQKENI. Trimming pared 3 bases from V and 6 bases from J, leaving 19 bases between. The CDR3 sequence is 16 residues long. The CDR3 loop is CASSPATRIGPDTQYF. The CDR3 DNA reads TGTGCCAGCTCACCGGCGACCAGGATAGGGCCGGATACGCAGTATTTT.

This clonotype was counted many times. V gene TRBV9 combines with J gene TRBJ2-4; TRBD2 aligns across 8 bases. The CDR3 spans 16 residues. Trimming removed 4 bases from V and 0 bases from J; junction bases left unmatched: 6. The germline V gene has CDR1 SGDLS and CDR2 YYNGEE. The CDR3 region has the DNA TGTGCCAGCAGCCCCGGCGGGGGGCTAGCCAAAAACATTCAGTACTTC. Residues: CASSPGGGLAKNIQYF.

The chain employs TRBV3-1 and TRBJ2-5; 7 bases fit TRBD1. With the DNA end fitting TRBJ2-7 better, the J assignment may be wrong. The germline V gene has CDR1 LGHDT and CDR2 YNNKEL (reference sequence). CDR3 length equals 14 residues. CDR3: CASSQEGQPYEQYF. CDR3 bases: TGTGCCAGCAGCCAAGAGGGACAGCCCTACGAGCAGTACTTC.

This clonotype turned up a few times. This chain uses TRBV4-3 with TRBJ1-1, with 8 bases that match TRBD1. V shed 3 bases and J 6 bases; nucleotides not matched to a gene: 6. CDR3 length equals 14 residues. Germline CDR1 reads LGHNA; CDR2 reads YSLEER. The CDR3 nucleotides read TGCGCCAGCAGCCATAGGGACAGGCGGGCTGAAGCTTTCTTT. Translation gives CASSHRDRRAEAFF.